These 9 T cell receptor beta chains originate from one sample sequenced in a study of blood T cell repertoires in COVID-19. Profiling relied on immunoSEQ multiplex PCR, and the TCRdb table lists in-frame clones only, not all of them. The table records tens of thousands of clones, 90% to 95% of them present only once. The sequenced sample was peripheral blood. Source of these receptors: a human donor in a cohort sampled during active COVID-19.

The rearrangement joins TRBV2 to TRBJ2-1; D might be TRBD1 (6 bases). Germline values: CDR1 SNHLY, CDR2 FYNNEI. The CDR3 is made up of 16 amino acids. V was clipped by 5 bases and J by 9 bases, with 23 bases between them. For the CDR3, the DNA is TGTGCCAGCAGTTTAATCAAAAGGGCAGGGGTAGCTGAGCAGTTCTTC. This translates into CASSLIKRAGVAEQFF.

This sequence joins TRBV5-1 and TRBJ1-2; 7 bases are a match to TRBD1. The CDR3 covers 18 residues. J lost 4 bases, V lost 4 bases, and 19 bases had no gene match. Germline V gene sequence: CDR1 SGHRS, CDR2 YFSETQ. CDR3 DNA sequence: TGCGCCAGCAGCGTCTCCGGGACAGCGACCGGGAGAGTCTATGGCTACACCTTC. It encodes CASSVSGTATGRVYGYTF.

The rearrangement uses TRBV7-7 and TRBJ1-2; D ambiguous. V lost 1 base and J 8 bases, leaving 11 bases between the germline ends. The CDR3 sequence is 13 residues long. The germline gives CDR1 SSHAT, CDR2 FNYEAQ (reference sequence). The CDR3 DNA follows: TGTGCCAGCAGCTTAGTTCCCCCCCCGGGCTACACCTTC. It yields the protein CASSLVPPPGYTF.

This clone was counted once. The gene calls are TRBV10-1 and TRBJ2-1; 9 bases line up with TRBD2. The germline V gene has CDR1 WNHNN and CDR2 SYGVQD (reference sequence). The trim removed 4 bases at V and 0 bases at J, leaving 1 base unmatched. The CDR3 contains 15 residues. For the CDR3, the DNA is TGCGCCAGCAGTGGTAGCGGGAGCTCCTACAATGAGCAGTTCTTC. Protein product: CASSGSGSSYNEQFF.

This rearrangement joins TRBV4-2 to TRBJ2-3, with 7 bases matching TRBD2. The ends lost 3 bases at V and 2 bases at J; junction bases unmatched: 11. Germline V gives CDR1 LGHNA, CDR2 YNFKEQ. This CDR3 comprises 17 residues. The CDR3 DNA follows: TGTGCCAGCAGCCATCCCAGACTAGCTCTTCACACAGATACGCAGTATTTT. It translates to CASSHPRLALHTDTQYF.

J is TRBJ2-2 and V is TRBV2; 12 bases match TRBD1. V lost 11 bases to trimming and J lost 7 bases; unmatched junction nucleotides: 8. This CDR3 region has 14 residues. Germline CDR1 is SNHLY and CDR2 is FYNNEI. The CDR3 loop reads CAGLRDRGRGELFF. The CDR3 bases are TGTGCCGGCCTCCGGGACAGGGGGCGCGGGGAGCTGTTTTTT.

V and J are TRBV18 and TRBJ2-1; D may be TRBD1 (8 bases). The CDR3 has 15 residues. Per the germline V gene, CDR1 is KGHSH and CDR2 is LQKENI. V was trimmed by 3 bases and J by 7 bases, leaving 16 bases between them. This CDR3 reads CASSPGQGGVNEQFF. The CDR3 DNA is TGTGCCAGCTCACCTGGACAGGGAGGGGTGAATGAGCAGTTCTTC.

The chain joins TRBV15 to TRBJ2-6; 8 bases agree with TRBD1. CDR3 size: 19 residues. V shed 0 bases, J shed 0 bases, and the junction held 7 bases outside the gene matches. Per the germline V gene, CDR1 is LNHNV and CDR2 is YYDKDF (reference sequence). CDR3 bases: TGTGCCACCAGCAGAGAGGAGACAGGGGCTCACTCTGGGGCCAACGTCCTGACTTTC. Residues: CATSREETGAHSGANVLTF.

This clone was seen just once. This rearrangement joins TRBV7-9 to TRBJ2-5; TRBD1 aligns across 7 bases. Trimming at V came to 5 bases and at J to 2 bases, leaving 8 bases not matched to a gene. Germline V gene sequence: CDR1 SEHNR, CDR2 FQNEAQ (reference sequence). This CDR3 has 15 amino acids. The DNA of the CDR3 is TGTGCCAGCAGCCCGACAGGGTCGAAACAAGAGACCCAGTACTTC. As protein: CASSPTGSKQETQYF. The complete variable domain, with remaining parts taken from reference TRBV7-9 and TRBJ2-5, reads DTGVSQNPRHKITKRGQNVTFRCDPISEHNRLYWYRQTLGQGPEFLTYFQNEAQLEKSRLLSDRFSAERPKGSFSTLEIQRTEQGDSAMYLCASSPTGSKQETQYFGPGTRLLVL.